Listed below are T cell receptor beta chains from one sample, sequenced in a study of cytomegalovirus exposure and HLA in healthy donors. This table comes from immunoSEQ multiplex PCR, and its TCRdb copy is limited to in-frame clones, with some not included. The repertoire holds about 50,000 clones, with 88% as singletons. The sample consisted of PBMCs. Receptors were obtained from a woman aged 25 to 39 in good health and CMV-seronegative. CDR3s leave out the opening cysteine and the closing phenylalanine or tryptophan. Each record gives: clone size, V gene, J gene, CDR3 protein. Part of the rows lack a size; the others show once, few, many or a class for expanded clones.

NA,TRBV7-9,TRBJ1-2,ASRPGQGGQGGYT
NA,TRBV4-3,TRBJ2-7,ASSQDLRQGASYEQY
NA,TRBV27,TRBJ1-2,ASSFGGAWGYGYT
NA,TRBV6-5,TRBJ2-5,ASSPGVAETQY
once,TRBV5-1,TRBJ2-1,ASSLRAGTSGSNEQF
NA,TRBV23-1,TRBJ2-3,ASDQTGSDTQY
NA,TRBV29-1,TRBJ2-1,SVLRGPSSYNEQF
NA,TRBV27,TRBJ2-3,ASSFSGGAGDTQY
NA,TRBV27,TRBJ2-5,ASSLSNSRVAETQY
NA,TRBV28,TRBJ2-3,ASSLPGDTQY
NA,TRBV6-6,TRBJ2-3,ASSYGTSGDTDTQY
NA,TRBV11-2,TRBJ2-7,ASSPTLNSGRAYEQY
once,TRBV28,TRBJ2-7,ASRRTITYSGEQY
NA,TRBV9,TRBJ2-5,ASKGLAETQY
NA,TRBV27,TRBJ2-1,ASSPYRDTYNEQF
NA,TRBV5-5,TRBJ1-4,ASSPKGGFGASNEKLF
NA,TRBV19,TRBJ1-5,ASSTGVPNQPQH
NA,TRBV6-1,TRBJ2-7,ASQTGSSYEQY
NA,TRBV7-6,TRBJ1-1,ASSSLGGANAEAF
NA,TRBV19,TRBJ1-5,ASRSGNQPQH
NA,TRBV5-1,TRBJ1-4,ASSLTGGGEKLF
NA,TRBV9,TRBJ2-2,ASSVTGGAGELF
NA,TRBV11-2,TRBJ1-2,ASSPRWDYGYT
NA,TRBV5-4,TRBJ1-1,ASSPFQDREAF
NA,TRBV5-4,TRBJ2-7,ASSSIDGLAGGLVDYEQY
NA,TRBV5-1,TRBJ2-4,ASSARTALLTSGNTKNIQY
once,TRBV18,TRBJ2-1,ASSEEFGTEQF
NA,TRBV4-3,TRBJ2-7,ASSQDQDYEQY
NA,TRBV2,TRBJ2-7,ASSEFSVSEQY
NA,TRBV6-5,TRBJ2-7,ASRASGMSYEQY
NA,TRBV6-1,TRBJ2-1,ASKYSFEQF
NA,TRBV28,TRBJ1-3,ASTPSSETGSGNTIY
NA,TRBV4-1,TRBJ2-1,ASSQDYSNEQF
NA,TRBV11-3,TRBJ2-1,ASSSLSAGGPNEQF
NA,TRBV5-1,TRBJ2-3,ASSYTAVDTQY
NA,TRBV5-4,TRBJ2-3,ASSPERGRRADTQY
NA,TRBV6-1,TRBJ2-1,ATREASSYNEQF
once,TRBV7-8,TRBJ1-4,ASSLIGTNEKLF
few,TRBV27,TRBJ2-1,ASSFELHNEQF
NA,TRBV5-1,TRBJ2-1,ASSGRTSGRAPYNEQF
once,TRBV5-1,TRBJ1-1,ASSPNLRGREVVPF
NA,TRBV6-5,TRBJ1-2,ASSQLGYYGYT
few,TRBV28,TRBJ2-7,ASSYPPQGAYEQY
NA,TRBV6-6,TRBJ1-2,ASSSTGDYGYT
once,TRBV11-3,TRBJ1-1,ASSLEGRGAVNTEAF
NA,TRBV27,TRBJ2-4,ASREAGVPKNIQY
NA,TRBV5-4,TRBJ2-1,ASSLGAPGNEQF
once,TRBV27,TRBJ1-1,ASSLGGAGAEAF
NA,TRBV29-1,TRBJ2-5,SVDPGGYQETQY
NA,TRBV11-2,TRBJ2-1,ASSLAGGSKNEQF
once,TRBV11-2,TRBJ2-6,ASSSDRVNVLT
NA,TRBV18,TRBJ2-1,ASSPISGTYNEQF
NA,TRBV30,TRBJ2-7,AWSRGGGVYEQY
NA,TRBV27,TRBJ2-1,ASSLGTSGRAEQF
few,TRBV10-3,TRBJ1-2,AISPGLIYGYT
NA,TRBV5-1,TRBJ2-1,ASTLELAGERYNEQF